This T cell receptor (beta chain) was identified during a study of response to subunit inactivated influenza vaccine. The germline V gene encodes CDR1 LGHNA and CDR2 YSLEER. The CDR3 spans 16 residues. The trim removed 1 base at V and 0 bases at J, leaving 3 bases unmatched. MiXCR was run by TCRdb on the RT-PCR reads, yielding one entry per CDR3 protein. This sample carries around 160,000 distinct CDR3 sequences, roughly a tenth of them seen once, and the ten largest clones take roughly an eighth. Overall study results and limits: A suggestion made by the authors is that each seasonal influenza vaccination recruits few new T cells.

This clonotype was counted many times. The target antigen is unknown. Sequencing was performed on non-naive T cells sorted from PBMCs, taken roughly 47 days after vaccination. The chain combines TRBV4-3 with TRBJ2-7, with 10 positions matching TRBD2. The TCR was taken from a man aged 50 to 59 who received an inactivated influenza vaccine. Here the CDR3 reads CASSQGPSGSSYEQYF. The CDR3, as DNA: TGCGCCAGCAGCCAAGGACCTAGCGGGAGCTCCTACGAGCAGTACTTC.